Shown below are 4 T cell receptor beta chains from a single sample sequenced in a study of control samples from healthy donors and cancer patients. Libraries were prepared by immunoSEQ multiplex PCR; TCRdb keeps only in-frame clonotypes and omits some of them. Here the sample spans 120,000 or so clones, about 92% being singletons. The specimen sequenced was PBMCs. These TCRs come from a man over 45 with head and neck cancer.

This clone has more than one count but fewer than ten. CDR3 residues: CASSLEDRSYGYTF. CDR3 sequence (DNA): TGTGCCAGCAGTTTAGAGGACAGAAGCTATGGCTACACCTTC. The chain carries TRBV28 and TRBJ1-2, with D possibly matching TRBD1 (6 bases). The V and J ends lost 2 bases and 4 bases respectively, with 11 bases between them. This CDR3 spans 14 amino acids. The germline V gene has CDR1 MDHEN and CDR2 SYDVKM.

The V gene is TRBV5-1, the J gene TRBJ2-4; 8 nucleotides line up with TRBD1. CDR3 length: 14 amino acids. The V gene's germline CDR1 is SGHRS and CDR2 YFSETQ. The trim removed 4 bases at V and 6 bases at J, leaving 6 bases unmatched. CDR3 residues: CASSPRQGSNIQYF. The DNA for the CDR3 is TGCGCCAGCAGCCCCCGACAGGGGTCAAACATTCAGTACTTC.

The CDR3 DNA follows: TGTGCCAGCAGCTTTAATTCGCAGCCCCAGCATTTT. Its protein is CASSFNSQPQHF. The chain uses TRBV5-4 and TRBJ1-5; no clear D gene. The V gene lost 2 bases and the J gene lost 7 bases, with 7 bases spanning the gap. CDR1 SGHNT and CDR2 YYREEE come from the germline V gene (reference sequence). The CDR3 totals 12 residues.

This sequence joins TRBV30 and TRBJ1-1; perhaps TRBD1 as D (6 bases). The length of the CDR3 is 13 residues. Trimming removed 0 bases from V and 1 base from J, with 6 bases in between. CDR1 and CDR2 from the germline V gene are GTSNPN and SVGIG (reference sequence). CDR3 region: CAWSVQGNTEAFF. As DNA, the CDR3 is TGTGCCTGGAGTGTACAGGGGAACACTGAAGCTTTCTTT.